One and the same sample provided the 5 T cell receptor beta chains below, sequenced in a study of metastatic and nonmetastatic thyroid tumors. No patient had received any treatment before thyroid surgery. From the PCR reads, TCRdb re-called clones with MiXCR. The data hold tens of thousands of clones, with approximately 21% observed a single time. Material for sequencing was blood. The receptors originated from a male donor with papillary thyroid cancer or a benign thyroid nodule (not recorded which). Some clones in this sample may be carry-over from other donors' samples.

The chain is built from TRBV2 and TRBJ1-2; D uncertain. Per the germline V gene, CDR1 is SNHLY and CDR2 is FYNNEI. The ends were cut back, 7 bases at V and 5 bases at J, with 14 bases in the middle. This CDR3 comprises 13 residues. This CDR3 reads CASNAGMGYGYTF. CDR3 DNA sequence: TGTGCCAGCAATGCGGGGATGGGATATGGCTACACCTTC.

V usage is TRBV11-3 and J usage is TRBJ2-4; the match to TRBD2 covers 10 bases. Germline loops: CDR1 SGHNT, CDR2 YENEEA. The CDR3 is made up of 15 amino acids. V lost 2 bases, J lost 7 bases, and 5 bases stayed unmatched. CDR3 residues: CASSLSISGRNIQYF. In DNA, the CDR3 is TGTGCCAGCAGCTTATCCATTAGCGGGAGGAACATTCAGTACTTC. The full variable domain, rest sourced from reference TRBV11-3 and TRBJ2-4, is EAGVVQSPRYKIIEKKQPVAFWCNPISGHNTLYWYLQNLGQGPELLIRYENEEAVDDSQLPKDRFSAERLKGVDSTLKIQPAELGDSAVYLCASSLSISGRNIQYFGAGTRLSVL.

This clone was counted ten times or more. In DNA form, the CDR3 reads TGTGCCAGCAGCTTTCCGGGACAGGGCAATCAGCCCCAGCATTTT. Encoded protein: CASSFPGQGNQPQHF. The gene calls are TRBV28 and TRBJ1-5, with TRBD1 identical over 8 bases. The CDR3 consists of 15 residues. J lost 2 bases, V lost 6 bases, and 6 bases had no gene match. Germline V gives CDR1 MDHEN, CDR2 SYDVKM. Full variable domain (rest looked up from reference TRBV28 and TRBJ1-5): DVKVTQSSRYLVKRTGEKVFLECVQDMDHENMFWYRQDPGLGLRLIYFSYDVKMKEKGDIPEGYSVSREKKERFSLILESASTNQTSMYLCASSFPGQGNQPQHFGDGTRLSIL.

This clone is deemed medium-sized. J is TRBJ1-6 and V is TRBV19; 10 bases map to TRBD1. V was pared by 7 bases and J by 9 bases, with 6 bases of the junction left unmatched. This CDR3 region has 14 residues. CDR1 and CDR2 (germline): LNHDA, SQIVND (reference sequence). CDR3 nucleotides: TGTGCCAGTATGGGACAGGGGATCGGTTCACCCCTCCACTTT. It encodes CASMGQGIGSPLHF. The full variable domain, with the rest looked up from reference TRBV19 and TRBJ1-6, is DGGITQSPKYLFRKEGQNVTLSCEQNLNHDAMYWYRQDPGQGLRLIYYSQIVNDFQKGDIAEGYSVSREKKESFPLTVTSAQKNPTAFYLCASMGQGIGSPLHFGNGTRLTVT.

In this sample, this clone turned up many times. Other nucleotide sequences in the sample specify the same CDR3. The chain uses TRBV28 and TRBJ2-2; 14 nucleotides agree with TRBD2. V gave up 6 bases and J gave up 2 bases; unmatched junction bases: 11. The CDR3 sequence is 19 residues long. In germline, CDR1 is MDHEN, CDR2 SYDVKM. The CDR3 bases are TGTGCCAGCAGCCAACCGGGACTAGCGGGAGCCTCAAACACCGGGGAGCTGTTTTTT. Amino acid sequence: CASSQPGLAGASNTGELFF.